A selection of T cell receptor beta chains follows, all from one sample in a study of graft-versus-host responses after intestinal transplantation. Using immunoSEQ multiplex PCR, the repertoire was profiled, and TCRdb retains in-frame clones only, with some absent. The table lists 15,000 to 19,000 clones, roughly 74% of them singletons, with nearly 3.5% in the top ten. The material sequenced was ileum tissue, taken 14 days after transplant. The receptors were sampled from a human patient who received an intestinal transplant, so some T cells may come from the graft donor. CDR3s include the opening cysteine and the closing phenylalanine or tryptophan.

v_call	j_call	cdr3_aa
TRBV11-2	TRBJ1-3	CASSLAGRSRGNTIYF
TRBV9	TRBJ2-2	CASSVKRNTGNTGELFF
TRBV6-6	TRBJ2-7	CASSYPGQGSYEQYF
TRBV6-5	TRBJ1-1	CASSKGQATEAFF
TRBV18	TRBJ2-1	CASSPGLADYNEQFF
TRBV30	TRBJ2-1	CAWSVGNGYNEQFF
TRBV7-3	TRBJ2-3	CASSLTGSPDTQYF
TRBV7-3	TRBJ1-1	CASSLTPQGKTEAFF
TRBV5-1	TRBJ2-3	CASSRKPRSGGEWDTQYF
TRBV19	TRBJ1-1	CASSIPYNDAFF
TRBV30	TRBJ1-1	CAWSDGNLGGNTEAFF
TRBV2	TRBJ2-2	CASSEGTSGFTGELFF
TRBV15	TRBJ1-4	CATSRETDTNEKLFF
TRBV4-1	TRBJ2-5	CASSQDRDLQETQYF
TRBV5-6	TRBJ2-2	CASSLLGALNTGELFF
TRBV7-3	TRBJ2-3	CASSLISTDTQYF
TRBV9	TRBJ2-5	CASSDRDRVGETQYF
TRBV6-5	TRBJ2-1	CASSYSRGNEQFF
TRBV6-1	TRBJ1-4	CASRQRGGIHEKLFF
TRBV5-4	TRBJ1-6	CASSHGTDFSYNSPLHF
TRBV5-1	TRBJ1-2	CASSRDRRDYGYTF
TRBV7-8	TRBJ2-1	CASSWGSGSINEQFF
TRBV6-6	TRBJ1-6	CASSFLTGSNSPLHF
TRBV5-4	TRBJ2-2	CASSPPGGGGAAGELFF
TRBV14	TRBJ1-3	CASSRSFSGNTIYF
TRBV2	TRBJ2-7	CASSGHSEQYF
TRBV9	TRBJ2-3	CASSVAPTEEDTQYF
TRBV5-6	TRBJ1-5	CASSLGGVNQPQHF
TRBV5-1	TRBJ1-2	CASSFSTGGESGYTF
TRBV6-5	TRBJ2-7	CASSPGLAGTYEQYF
TRBV6-5	TRBJ1-1	CASSSPGRADTEAFF
TRBV5-1	TRBJ2-5	CASSLDGRALETQYF